These T cell receptor beta chains were read from a single sample in a study of T cell responses to AZD1222 COVID-19 vaccine. The data were produced by immunoSEQ multiplex PCR, yet TCRdb's version contains in-frame clones alone and is incomplete. The sample lists fewer than 200,000 clones, 85% to 95% occurring once. The starting material was peripheral blood, obtained on day 0 of AZD1222 vaccination. The receptors derive from an adult in good health. The CDR3 runs from the conserved cysteine through the conserved F or W. D genes are given only for firm matches. The size entry is marked missing in some rows and otherwise reads once, few, many or a size class.

j_call | clone_size | d_call | v_call | cdr3_aa | cdr3_nt
TRBJ2-7 | . | TRBD1 | TRBV27 | CASSQTRTGRDFVYEQYF | TGTGCCAGCAGTCAGACGCGGACAGGGCGCGACTTCGTCTACGAGCAGTACTTC
TRBJ1-1 | . | . | TRBV6-1 | CASSEYQPPSGSEAFF | TGTGCCAGCAGTGAATATCAACCCCCATCCGGTTCTGAAGCTTTCTTT
TRBJ2-7 | . | . | TRBV5-4 | CASSLAWADSYEQYF | TGTGCCAGCAGCTTGGCCTGGGCGGATTCCTACGAGCAGTACTTC
TRBJ2-7 | . | . | TRBV3-1/TRBV3-2 | CASSPSSYEQYF | TGTGCCAGCAGCCCCAGCTCCTACGAGCAGTACTTC
TRBJ1-2 | . | . | TRBV7-9 | CASSLERWRGSYTF | TGTGCCAGCAGCTTAGAGCGGTGGAGGGGAAGCTACACCTTC
TRBJ2-7 | . | TRBD2 | TRBV5-1 | CASSLGTSGSYEQYF | TGCGCCAGCAGCTTAGGGACTAGCGGGAGCTACGAGCAGTACTTC
TRBJ2-1 | . | TRBD2 | TRBV27 | CASSSQLAGYNEQFF | TGTGCCAGCAGTTCCCAACTAGCGGGGTACAATGAGCAGTTCTTC
TRBJ2-7 | . | . | TRBV11-1 | CASSLAGSSYEQYF | TGTGCCAGCAGCTTAGCCGGGAGCTCCTACGAGCAGTACTTC
TRBJ2-1 | . | . | TRBV30 | CAWSVRYRVHNEQFF | TGTGCCTGGAGTGTACGTTACAGGGTCCACAATGAGCAGTTCTTC
TRBJ1-2 | . | . | TRBV19 | CASIPAYGRYGYTF | TGTGCCAGTATCCCGGCCTACGGGAGATATGGCTACACCTTC
TRBJ1-2 | once | . | TRBV7-9 | CASSLVPRTDGYTF | TGTGCCAGCAGCTTAGTTCCAAGAACTGATGGCTACACCTTC
TRBJ1-1 | once | TRBD1 | TRBV19 | CASSSREGQGRYTEAFF | TGTGCCAGTAGTAGTAGGGAGGGACAGGGTCGGTACACTGAAGCTTTCTTT
TRBJ2-1 | medium-sized | . | TRBV6-4 | CASSPGAGNEQFF | TGTGCCAGCAGCCCGGGCGCGGGCAATGAGCAGTTCTTC
TRBJ1-2 | . | . | TRBV27 | CASSLSRIYGYTF | TGTGCCAGCAGTTTATCGAGAATCTATGGCTACACCTTC
TRBJ2-1 | . | TRBD2 | TRBV3-1/TRBV3-2 | CASSQVAGTSGSSEQFF | TGTGCCAGCAGCCAAGTCGCCGGGACTAGCGGTAGTAGTGAGCAGTTCTTC
TRBJ1-5 | . | . | TRBV5-5 | CASSLVAANQPQHF | TGTGCCAGCAGCTTGGTGGCCGCCAATCAGCCCCAGCATTTT
TRBJ2-2 | once | . | TRBV4-2 | CASSQATGTTGELFF | TGTGCCAGCAGCCAAGCGACAGGAACTACCGGGGAGCTGTTTTTT
TRBJ1-5 | . | TRBD1 | TRBV18 | CASSPEGDYRDRAVGNQPQHF | TGTGCCAGCTCACCAGAAGGAGATTACCGGGACAGGGCAGTTGGTAATCAGCCCCAGCATTTT
TRBJ2-5 | . | TRBD2 | TRBV4-1 | CASRQHLTSGPAETQYF | TGCGCCAGCAGGCAGCATCTCACTAGCGGACCCGCCGAGACCCAGTACTTC
TRBJ2-2 | . | TRBD1 | TRBV19 | CASSSRQGRIIGELFF | TGTGCCAGTAGTAGCAGACAGGGGAGGATTATCGGGGAGCTGTTTTTT
TRBJ2-1 | . | . | TRBV28 | CASSSYNEQFF | TGTGCCAGCAGTTCTTACAATGAGCAGTTCTTC
TRBJ1-1 | . | . | TRBV12-3/TRBV12-4 | CASSRTLNTEAFF | TGTGCCAGCAGCCGAACTCTTAACACTGAAGCTTTCTTT
TRBJ1-3 | . | TRBD1 | TRBV10-3 | CAISDRDSSGNTIYF | TGTGCCATCAGTGACAGGGACAGCTCTGGAAACACCATATATTTT
TRBJ2-7 | few | . | TRBV18 | CASSPFGSAGYEQYF | TGTGCCAGCTCACCATTTGGTAGCGCCGGCTACGAGCAGTACTTC
TRBJ2-7 | . | . | TRBV4-2 | CASSQASYEQYF | TGTGCCAGCAGCCAAGCGTCGTACGAGCAGTACTTC
TRBJ2-1 | . | . | TRBV9 | CASSVGQGNEQFF | TGTGCCAGCAGCGTAGGCCAAGGCAATGAGCAGTTCTTC
TRBJ1-4 | . | TRBD1 | TRBV6-5 | CASRDRGRANEKLFF | TGTGCCAGCAGGGACAGGGGGCGCGCTAATGAAAAACTGTTTTTT
TRBJ2-7 | . | . | TRBV6-5 | CASSYTPGRGYEQYF | TGTGCCAGCAGTTATACCCCGGGACGGGGCTACGAGCAGTACTTC